Detailed here is one TCR beta chain. The sample belongs to a study of blood T cell repertoires in COVID-19. Study background: The origin of the acute and convalescent COVID-19 samples was the United States, Italy and Spain. T cells, B-cell-depleted T cells, or PBMCs provided the cDNA or gDNA that served as material.

Authors' methods: Amplification of reference gene primers provided the estimated nucleated cell counts. Only in-frame clones appear in the TCRdb table, and some are missing; sequencing was by immunoSEQ multiplex PCR. V and J calls and clone size are given by that table; D and trimming were obtained from the DNA. The sample lists more than 75,000 clones, around 80% occurring once. The V end was cut by 2 bases, the J end by 7 bases, with 21 bases between. In germline, CDR1 is MNHEY, CDR2 SVGEGT. The CDR3 extends over 17 amino acids. The chain employs TRBV6-2 or TRBV6-3 and TRBJ1-5; TRBD1 is a possible D gene (6 bases). The sample taken for sequencing was peripheral blood. This sequence originates from a man aged 55-75 years with acute or convalescent COVID-19. This CDR3 is CASSYSARGTLRQPQHF. Written as DNA, the CDR3 is TGTGCCAGCAGTTACAGCGCCAGGGGCACCCTCAGGCAGCCCCAGCATTTT.